The clone carrying this T cell receptor (beta chain) has a count of ten or more. There were TCR beta CDR3 regions amplified from RNA transcripts. HTBI primers drove first-round RT-PCR of the TCR CDR3. Via MiXCR, TCRdb re-called the multiplex PCR reads, giving one row per CDR3 protein. The profile shows roughly 570,000 distinct CDR3 sequences, under 60% of them singletons. This sample stems from a study of T cells in Graves' hyperthyroidism and ophthalmopathy. Uncontrolled infection, other autoimmune disease, pregnancy or lactation barred patients from enrollment. The CDR3 loop spans 13 amino acids. Germline V lookup: CDR1 MNHEY, CDR2 SVGEGT. Between the trimmed V and J ends, which lost 2 bases and 3 bases, there was a span of 7 bases.

This TCR was sampled from a woman aged 18-30 years with Graves' hyperthyroidism. The chain employs TRBV6-2 or TRBV6-3 and TRBJ2-5, with a possible D match to TRBD2 (5 bases). The sample consisted of peripheral blood or thyroid tissue (not recorded which). The CDR3 loop is CASSYGREETQYF. The CDR3 coding sequence is TGTGCCAGCAGTTACGGGCGGGAAGAGACCCAGTACTTC.